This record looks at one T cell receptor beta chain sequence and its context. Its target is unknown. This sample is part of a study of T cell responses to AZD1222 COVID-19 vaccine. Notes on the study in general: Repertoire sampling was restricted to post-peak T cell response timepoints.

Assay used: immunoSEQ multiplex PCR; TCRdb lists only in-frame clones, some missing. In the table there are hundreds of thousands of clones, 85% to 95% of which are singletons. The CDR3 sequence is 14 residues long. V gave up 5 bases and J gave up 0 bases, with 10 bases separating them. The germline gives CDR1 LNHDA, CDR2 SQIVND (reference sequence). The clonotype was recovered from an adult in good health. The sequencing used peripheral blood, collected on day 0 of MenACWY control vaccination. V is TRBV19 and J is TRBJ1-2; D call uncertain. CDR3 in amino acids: CASSWKRTNYGYTF. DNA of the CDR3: TGTGCCAGTAGTTGGAAGAGAACTAACTATGGCTACACCTTC. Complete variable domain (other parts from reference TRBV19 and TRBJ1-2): DGGITQSPKYLFRKEGQNVTLSCEQNLNHDAMYWYRQDPGQGLRLIYYSQIVNDFQKGDIAEGYSVSREKKESFPLTVTSAQKNPTAFYLCASSWKRTNYGYTFGSGTRLTVV.